This T cell receptor beta chain comes out of a study of T-cell memory formation after mild COVID-19. TCRdb used MiXCR to reprocess the 5' RACE reads, holding one entry per CDR3 protein. The sample holds hundreds of thousands of distinct CDR3 sequences; approximately 15% are singletons and the top ten take about 22%. This clonotype showed up just a few times. V lost 6 bases to trimming and J lost 3 bases; unmatched junction nucleotides: 5. The V gene's germline CDR1 is SEHNR and CDR2 FQNEAQ (reference sequence). The CDR3 is made up of 15 amino acids. This chain uses TRBV7-9 with TRBJ1-5, with 10 nucleotides matching TRBD1. Sequenced sample: PBMCs or a T cell subset sorted from them (not recorded which). This TCR derives from a man aged 18 to 29 who had mild COVID-19 (a few samples of this study predate the infection). Cell type and time point are not known. The CDR3 DNA sequence: TGTGCCAGCAGTGCCGGGACAGGGGTCAATCAGCCCCAGCATTTT. Translated: CASSAGTGVNQPQHF.